This T cell receptor (beta chain) was profiled in a study of kidney transplant recipient with SARS-CoV-2 infection (dated by TCRdb to about 2021). Worth noting for this clonotype: This receptor's antigen is unknown. In this CDR3 the conserved last residue, phenylalanine or tryptophan, is missing, so a read error is likely.

Sequencing took place on an Illumina MiSeq. Profiling of the peripheral T cell repertoire targeted human TCRbeta genes. The authors' pipeline ran thus. Beta-binomial modelling was used to test for differences in clonotype abundance while accounting for variability over time. Expanded clonotypes were screened against the ImmuneCODE reference database of SARS-CoV-2-associated TCRs and mapped to viral genome regions. Further repertoire analyses covered TRBV gene usage, CDR3 length, CDR3 amino acid overlap between time points, clonotype abundance distributions and Jaccard similarity. TCRdb reran the public reads through fastp at Q25 and MiXCR, keeping productive beta chains. Rows matching on CDR3 protein sequence are summarized as one entry with the most common DNA and genes. V and J calls and clone size were set by TCRdb, not the authors. Within this sample are 200,000 to 250,000 distinct CDR3 sequences, with more than 25% of them counted one time only. Almost 7.5% of the sample lies in the top ten.

The CDR3 has 17 residues if both end residues are counted. The DNA shown is the 51-base CDR3, in frame from base 1. The germline V gene (reference sequence) provides CDR1 LGHDT and CDR2 YNNKEL. According to the study, the label for this sample's time point signals: pre-pandemic baseline sample and day 111 after first positive SARS-CoV-2 test. The specimen was a blood sample, collected at baseline and on day 111 from a kidney transplant recipient. The sequence was obtained from a male patient younger than 45 who had COVID-19 and was a kidney transplant recipient. In transplant recipients, some T cells may be of donor rather than host origin. In this chain, TRBV3-1 is recombined with TRBJ1-2, with the D gene not confidently named. The sequence in DNA is TGTGCCAGCAGCTACGTTAACACCCTTCGAAAGACCTATGGTTACACCCTC. This sequence encodes CASSYVNTLRKTYGYTL.